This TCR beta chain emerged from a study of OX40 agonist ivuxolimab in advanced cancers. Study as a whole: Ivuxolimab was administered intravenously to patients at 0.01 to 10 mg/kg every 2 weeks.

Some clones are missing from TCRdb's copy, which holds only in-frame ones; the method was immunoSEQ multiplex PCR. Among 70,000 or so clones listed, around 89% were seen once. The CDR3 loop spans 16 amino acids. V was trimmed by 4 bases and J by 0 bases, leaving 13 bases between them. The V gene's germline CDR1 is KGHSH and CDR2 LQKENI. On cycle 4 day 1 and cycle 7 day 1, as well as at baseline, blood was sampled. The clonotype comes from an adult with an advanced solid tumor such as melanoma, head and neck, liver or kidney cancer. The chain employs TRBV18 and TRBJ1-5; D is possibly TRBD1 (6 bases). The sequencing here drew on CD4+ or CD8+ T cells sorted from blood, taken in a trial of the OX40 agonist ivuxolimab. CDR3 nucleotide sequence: TGTGCCAGCTCACTCGACAGGAAACATAGCAATCAGCCCCAGCATTTT. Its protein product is CASSLDRKHSNQPQHF.